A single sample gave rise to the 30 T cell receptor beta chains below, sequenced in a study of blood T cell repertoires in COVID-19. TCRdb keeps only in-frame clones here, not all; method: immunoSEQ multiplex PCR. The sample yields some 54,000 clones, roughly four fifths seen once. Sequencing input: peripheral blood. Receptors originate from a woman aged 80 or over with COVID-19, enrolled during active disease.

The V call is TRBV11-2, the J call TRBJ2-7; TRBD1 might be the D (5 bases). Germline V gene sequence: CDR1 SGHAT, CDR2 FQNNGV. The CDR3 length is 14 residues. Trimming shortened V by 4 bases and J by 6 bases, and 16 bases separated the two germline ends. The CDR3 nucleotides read TGTGCCAGCAGCTCCCTGGCAGGGTGGGGCGAGCAGTACTTC. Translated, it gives CASSSLAGWGEQYF.

The CDR3 DNA reads TGTGCCAGCAGCCCCGGGGGGTCAGCTAACTATGGCTACACCTTC. Translating gives CASSPGGSANYGYTF. This chain connects TRBV7-9 to TRBJ1-2, with TRBD1 as a possible D gene (5 bases). Trimming stripped 5 bases from V and 0 bases from J, with 13 bases between. The CDR3 has 15 residues. CDR1 and CDR2 (germline): SEHNR, FQNEAQ (reference sequence).

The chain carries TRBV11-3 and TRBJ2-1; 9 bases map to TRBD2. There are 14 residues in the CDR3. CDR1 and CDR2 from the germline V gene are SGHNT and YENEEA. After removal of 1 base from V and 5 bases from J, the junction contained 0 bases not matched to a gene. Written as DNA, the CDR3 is TGTGCCAGCAGCTTAGGACTAGCGGACAATGAGCAGTTCTTC. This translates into CASSLGLADNEQFF.

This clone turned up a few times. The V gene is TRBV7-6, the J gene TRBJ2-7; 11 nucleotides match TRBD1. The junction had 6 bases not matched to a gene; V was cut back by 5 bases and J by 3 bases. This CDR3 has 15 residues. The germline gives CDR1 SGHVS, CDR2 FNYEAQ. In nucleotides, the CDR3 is TGTGCCAGCAGCGAAGGGGGACAGGGGGTCTACGAGCAGTACTTC. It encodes CASSEGGQGVYEQYF.

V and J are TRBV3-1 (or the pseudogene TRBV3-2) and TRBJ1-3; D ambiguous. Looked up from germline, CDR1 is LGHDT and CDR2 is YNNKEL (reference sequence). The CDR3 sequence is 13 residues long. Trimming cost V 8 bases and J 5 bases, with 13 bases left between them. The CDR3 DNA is TGTGCCAGCTCCCCGGGGAGTAGAAACACCATATATTTT. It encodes CASSPGSRNTIYF.

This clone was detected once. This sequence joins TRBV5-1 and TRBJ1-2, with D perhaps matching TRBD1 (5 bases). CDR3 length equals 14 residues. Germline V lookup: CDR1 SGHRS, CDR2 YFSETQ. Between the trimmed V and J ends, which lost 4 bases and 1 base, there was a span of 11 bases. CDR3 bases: TGCGCCAGCAGCGTTGACAGTCTTAACTATGGCTACACCTTC. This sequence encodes CASSVDSLNYGYTF.

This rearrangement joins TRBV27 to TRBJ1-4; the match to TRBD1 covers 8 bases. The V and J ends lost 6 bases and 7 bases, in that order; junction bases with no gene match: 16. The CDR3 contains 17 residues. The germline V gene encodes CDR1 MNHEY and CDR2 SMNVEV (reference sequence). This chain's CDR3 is CASREGQGLIGAEKLFF. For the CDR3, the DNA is TGTGCCAGCAGGGAAGGACAGGGCTTGATTGGTGCTGAAAAACTGTTTTTT.

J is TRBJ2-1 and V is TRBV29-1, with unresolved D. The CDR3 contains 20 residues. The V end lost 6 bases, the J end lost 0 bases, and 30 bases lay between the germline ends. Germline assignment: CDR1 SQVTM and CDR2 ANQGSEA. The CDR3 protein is CSVARHSTEGIPSSYNEQFF. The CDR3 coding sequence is TGCAGCGTCGCCCGACATTCTACCGAAGGTATCCCCAGCTCCTACAATGAGCAGTTCTTC.

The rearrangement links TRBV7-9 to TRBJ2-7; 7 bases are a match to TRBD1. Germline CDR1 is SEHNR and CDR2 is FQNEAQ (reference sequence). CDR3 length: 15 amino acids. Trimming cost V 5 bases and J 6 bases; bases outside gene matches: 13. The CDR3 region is CASSTWTGDTGEQYF. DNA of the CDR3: TGTGCCAGCAGCACCTGGACAGGAGACACGGGCGAGCAGTACTTC. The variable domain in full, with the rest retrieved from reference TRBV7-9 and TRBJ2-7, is DTGVSQNPRHKITKRGQNVTFRCDPISEHNRLYWYRQTLGQGPEFLTYFQNEAQLEKSRLLSDRFSAERPKGSFSTLEIQRTEQGDSAMYLCASSTWTGDTGEQYFGPGTRLTVT.

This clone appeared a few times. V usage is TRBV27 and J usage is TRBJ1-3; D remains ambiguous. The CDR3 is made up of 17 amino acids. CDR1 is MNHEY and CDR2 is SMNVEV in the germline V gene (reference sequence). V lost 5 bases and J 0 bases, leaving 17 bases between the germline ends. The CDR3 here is CASSPRGVTSSGNTIYF. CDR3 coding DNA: TGTGCCAGCAGTCCACGAGGCGTGACGAGCTCTGGAAACACCATATATTTT.

The CDR3 protein is CSARGSGVLSPLHF. CDR3 bases: TGCAGCGCCCGGGGTTCGGGGGTTTTGTCACCCCTCCACTTT. The rearrangement joins TRBV29-1 to TRBJ1-6; D is possibly TRBD1 (5 bases). V gave up 7 bases and J gave up 10 bases, with 20 bases separating them. CDR1 is SQVTM and CDR2 is ANQGSEA in the germline V gene. The CDR3 sequence is 14 residues long.

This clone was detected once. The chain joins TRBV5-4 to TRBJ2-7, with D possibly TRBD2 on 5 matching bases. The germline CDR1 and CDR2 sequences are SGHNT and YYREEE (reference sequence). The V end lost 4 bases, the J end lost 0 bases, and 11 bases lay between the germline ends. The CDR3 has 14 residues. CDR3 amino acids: CASSPGGYSYEQYF. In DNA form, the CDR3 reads TGTGCCAGCAGCCCTGGCGGGTACTCCTACGAGCAGTACTTC.

The CDR3 DNA follows: TGTGCCAGCAGTTTTCTTTCAGATACGCAGTATTTT. Translating it yields CASSFLSDTQYF. The J gene is TRBJ2-3, the V gene TRBV12-3 or TRBV12-4; D remains ambiguous. The CDR3 is 12 amino acids. V was pared by 3 bases and J by 4 bases, with 5 bases between.

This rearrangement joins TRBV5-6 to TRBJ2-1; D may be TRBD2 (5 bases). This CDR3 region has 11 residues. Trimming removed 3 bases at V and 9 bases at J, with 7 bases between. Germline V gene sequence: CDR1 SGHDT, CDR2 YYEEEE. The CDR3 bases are TGTGCCAGCAGCTGGCGGGTTGAGCAGTTCTTC. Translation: CASSWRVEQFF.

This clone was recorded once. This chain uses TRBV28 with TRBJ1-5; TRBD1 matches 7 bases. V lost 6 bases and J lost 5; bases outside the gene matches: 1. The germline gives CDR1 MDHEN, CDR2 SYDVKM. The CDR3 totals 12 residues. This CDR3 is CASSTGDQPQHF. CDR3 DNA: TGTGCCAGCAGCACAGGGGATCAGCCCCAGCATTTT.

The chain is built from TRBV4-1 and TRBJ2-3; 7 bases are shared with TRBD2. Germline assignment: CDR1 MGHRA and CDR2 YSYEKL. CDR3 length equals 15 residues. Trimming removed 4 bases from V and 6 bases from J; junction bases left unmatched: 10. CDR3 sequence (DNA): TGCGCCAGCAGCCGAGGACTAGAGCGGGCTGATACGCAGTATTTT. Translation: CASSRGLERADTQYF.

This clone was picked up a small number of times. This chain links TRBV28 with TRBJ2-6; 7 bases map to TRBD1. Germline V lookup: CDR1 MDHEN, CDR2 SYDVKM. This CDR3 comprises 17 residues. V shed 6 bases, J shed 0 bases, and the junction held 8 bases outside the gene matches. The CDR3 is CASSYRGLLSGANVLTF. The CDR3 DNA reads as TGTGCCAGCAGCTACAGGGGTCTGCTCTCTGGGGCCAACGTCCTGACTTTC.

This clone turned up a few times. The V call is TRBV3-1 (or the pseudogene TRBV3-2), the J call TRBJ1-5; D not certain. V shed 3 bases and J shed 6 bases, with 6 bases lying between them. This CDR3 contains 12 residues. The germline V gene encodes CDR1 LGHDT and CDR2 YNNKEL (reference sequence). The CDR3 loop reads CASSQGLQPQHF. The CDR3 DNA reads TGTGCCAGCAGCCAGGGCCTTCAGCCCCAGCATTTT.

In DNA, the CDR3 is TGTGCCAGCAGCTTAGCAGTCGGGAGGGCAGCCTACAATGAGCAGTTCTTC. This gives the protein CASSLAVGRAAYNEQFF. The chain combines TRBV7-2 with TRBJ2-1; 8 bases line up with TRBD2. Germline values: CDR1 SGHTA, CDR2 FQGNSA. With 0 bases clipped from V and 2 bases from J, the junction kept 6 bases outside the gene matches. The CDR3 length is 17 residues.

In DNA form, the CDR3 reads TGTGCCAGTAGTATGGCGGATGGGACTGAAGCTTTCTTT. The encoded protein is CASSMADGTEAFF. The chain combines TRBV19 with TRBJ1-1, with D uncertain. There are 13 residues in the CDR3. The V gene's germline CDR1 is LNHDA and CDR2 SQIVND (reference sequence). Trimming shortened V by 3 bases and J by 5 bases, and 10 bases separated the two germline ends.

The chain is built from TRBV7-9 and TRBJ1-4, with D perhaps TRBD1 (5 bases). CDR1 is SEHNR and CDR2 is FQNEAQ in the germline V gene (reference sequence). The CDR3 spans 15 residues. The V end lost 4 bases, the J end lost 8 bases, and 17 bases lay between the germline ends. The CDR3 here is CASSSPGSTWEKLFF. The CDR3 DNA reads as TGTGCCAGCAGCTCCCCAGGGTCTACTTGGGAAAAACTGTTTTTT.

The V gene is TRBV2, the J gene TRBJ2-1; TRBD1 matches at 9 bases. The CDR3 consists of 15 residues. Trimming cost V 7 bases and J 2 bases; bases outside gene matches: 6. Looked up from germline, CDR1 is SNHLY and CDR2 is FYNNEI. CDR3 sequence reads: CASKRDRVAYNEQFF. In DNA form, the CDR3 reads TGTGCCAGCAAACGGGACAGGGTAGCCTACAATGAGCAGTTCTTC.

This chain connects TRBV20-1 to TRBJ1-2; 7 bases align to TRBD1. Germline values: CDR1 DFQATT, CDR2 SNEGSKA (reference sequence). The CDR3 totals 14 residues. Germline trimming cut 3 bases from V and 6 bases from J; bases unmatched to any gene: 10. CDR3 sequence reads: CSASITKTGNGYTF. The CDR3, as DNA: TGCAGTGCTAGTATAACTAAGACAGGGAATGGCTACACCTTC.

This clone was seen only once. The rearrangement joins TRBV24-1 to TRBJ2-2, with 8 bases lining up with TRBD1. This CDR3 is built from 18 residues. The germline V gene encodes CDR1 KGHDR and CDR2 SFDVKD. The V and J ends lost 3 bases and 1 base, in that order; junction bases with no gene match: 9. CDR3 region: CATSDLPRGQGNTGELFF. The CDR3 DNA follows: TGTGCCACCAGTGATCTACCTCGAGGACAGGGGAACACCGGGGAGCTGTTTTTT.

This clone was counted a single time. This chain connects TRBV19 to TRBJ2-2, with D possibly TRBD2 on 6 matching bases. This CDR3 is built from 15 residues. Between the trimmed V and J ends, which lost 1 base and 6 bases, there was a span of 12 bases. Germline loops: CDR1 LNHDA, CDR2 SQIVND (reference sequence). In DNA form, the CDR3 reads TGTGCCAGTAGTATAGTAGCGGTTCTAGCCGGGGAGCTGTTTTTT. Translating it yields CASSIVAVLAGELFF.

In DNA, the CDR3 is TGTGCCAGCTCACCACCTGGGAACAGGGGCTACGAGCAGTACTTC. The encoded protein is CASSPPGNRGYEQYF. The gene calls are TRBV18 and TRBJ2-7; 7 nucleotides match TRBD1. With 0 bases clipped from V and 3 bases from J, the junction kept 5 bases outside the gene matches. CDR3 size: 15 residues. CDR1 KGHSH and CDR2 LQKENI come from the germline V gene. The whole variable domain, remainder taken from reference TRBV18 and TRBJ2-7, is NAGVMQNPRHLVRRRGQEARLRCSPMKGHSHVYWYRQLPEEGLKFMVYLQKENIIDESGMPKERFSAEFPKEGPSILRIQQVVRGDSAAYFCASSPPGNRGYEQYFGPGTRLTVT.

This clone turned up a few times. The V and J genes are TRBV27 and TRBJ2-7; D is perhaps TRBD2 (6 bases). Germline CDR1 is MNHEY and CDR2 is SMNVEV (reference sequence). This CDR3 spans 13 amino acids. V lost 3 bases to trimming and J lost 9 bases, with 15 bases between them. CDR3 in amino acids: CASSFRDGGVQYF. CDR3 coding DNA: TGTGCCAGCAGTTTCCGGGACGGGGGTGTGCAGTACTTC.

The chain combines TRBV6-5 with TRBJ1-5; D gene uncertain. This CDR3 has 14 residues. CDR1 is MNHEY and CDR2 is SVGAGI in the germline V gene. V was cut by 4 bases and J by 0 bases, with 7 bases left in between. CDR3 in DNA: TGTGCCAGCAGTTCTACAGATAGCAATCAGCCCCAGCATTTT. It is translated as CASSSTDSNQPQHF.

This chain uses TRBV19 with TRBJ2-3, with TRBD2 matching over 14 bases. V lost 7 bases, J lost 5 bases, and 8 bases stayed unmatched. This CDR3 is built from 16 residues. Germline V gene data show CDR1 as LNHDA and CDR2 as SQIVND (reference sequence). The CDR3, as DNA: TGTGCCAGTATAGGTCGACTAGCGGGAGGGGGAGATACGCAGTATTTT. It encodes CASIGRLAGGGDTQYF. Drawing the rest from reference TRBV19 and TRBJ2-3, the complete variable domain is DGGITQSPKYLFRKEGQNVTLSCEQNLNHDAMYWYRQDPGQGLRLIYYSQIVNDFQKGDIAEGYSVSREKKESFPLTVTSAQKNPTAFYLCASIGRLAGGGDTQYFGPGTRLTVL.

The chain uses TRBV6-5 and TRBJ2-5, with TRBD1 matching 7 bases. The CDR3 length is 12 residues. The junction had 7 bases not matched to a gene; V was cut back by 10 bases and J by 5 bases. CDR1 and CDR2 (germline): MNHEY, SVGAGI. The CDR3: CATKGAGETQYF. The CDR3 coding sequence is TGTGCCACCAAGGGGGCCGGTGAGACCCAGTACTTC.